The 30 T cell receptor beta chains presented below share a single source sample, sequenced in a study of cytomegalovirus exposure and HLA in healthy donors. The study ran its PCR with 60 Vbeta and 13 Jbeta primers. Data came from immunoSEQ multiplex PCR; TCRdb stores just in-frame clones and leaves some out. The sample has 150,000 to 200,000 clones, 65% to 90% seen once; the top ten hold less than 2.5%. Input material: PBMCs. These receptors originate from a male donor in good health and CMV-seronegative.

This clone was picked up one time. J is TRBJ1-5 and V is TRBV6-1; D is perhaps TRBD1 (5 bases). CDR3 length: 12 residues. The germline V gene has CDR1 MNHNS and CDR2 SASEGT. Trimming left V 6 bases short and J 4 bases short, with 7 bases between. Written as DNA, the CDR3 is TGTGCCAGCAGGGGGCCGAATCAGCCCCAGCATTTT. Protein sequence: CASRGPNQPQHF.

The genes are TRBV10-2 and TRBJ2-2; D unclear. V shed 6 bases and J shed 5 bases, with 10 bases lying between them. The V gene's germline CDR1 is WSHSY and CDR2 SAAADI. The CDR3 runs to 13 residues. The CDR3: CASRPGGTGELFF. In DNA, the CDR3 is TGCGCCAGCAGACCGGGTGGGACCGGGGAGCTGTTTTTT.

The chain couples TRBV2 to TRBJ1-2; TRBD1 agrees at 8 bases. Germline V gene lookup returns CDR1 SNHLY and CDR2 FYNNEI. The CDR3 spans 14 residues. V dropped 3 bases and J dropped 8; count of bases not matched to a gene: 8. CDR3 residues: CASSEADRAFGYTF. The DNA of the CDR3 is TGTGCCAGCAGTGAGGCGGACAGGGCTTTCGGCTACACCTTC.

The chain employs TRBV9 and TRBJ2-5, with 15 nucleotides matching TRBD2. V shed 4 bases and J 5 bases; nucleotides not matched to a gene: 6. Germline V gene sequence: CDR1 SGDLS, CDR2 YYNGEE. This CDR3 has 16 amino acids. Here the CDR3 reads CASSFAGTSGGETQYF. The DNA of the CDR3 is TGTGCCAGCAGCTTCGCCGGGACTAGCGGGGGGGAGACCCAGTACTTC.

This clone showed up just a few times. This sequence joins TRBV5-1 and TRBJ2-3; D uncertain. The CDR3 length is 16 residues. The germline CDR1 and CDR2 sequences are SGHRS and YFSETQ. The V and J ends lost 0 bases and 6 bases respectively, with 17 bases between them. In DNA form, the CDR3 reads TGCGCCAGCAGCTTGGAACCGTCGTCCCCCGGGGATACGCAGTATTTT. It specifies CASSLEPSSPGDTQYF.

V is TRBV19 and J is TRBJ1-1, with D perhaps TRBD1 (6 bases). Germline V gene sequence: CDR1 LNHDA, CDR2 SQIVND (reference sequence). Deletions cut 7 bases from V and 6 bases from J, with 15 bases between. The CDR3 runs 13 residues. The CDR3, as DNA: TGTGCCAGTACCTCTCCTTGGGGGCCTGAAGCTTTCTTT. This sequence encodes CASTSPWGPEAFF.

The chain combines TRBV7-2 with TRBJ1-1; D is possibly TRBD1 (5 bases). Germline-derived CDR1 and CDR2 are SGHTA and FQGNSA. The CDR3 length is 14 residues. V was clipped by 1 base and J by 5 bases, with 11 bases between them. CDR3 nucleotides: TGTGCCAGCAGCTTAGAGGGGATTGGGACTGAAGCTTTCTTT. As protein: CASSLEGIGTEAFF.

This rearrangement joins TRBV9 to TRBJ1-2; perhaps TRBD1 as D (5 bases). The CDR3 runs to 16 residues. V was shortened by 3 bases and J by 3 bases, with 18 bases between the two germline ends. Looked up from germline, CDR1 is SGDLS and CDR2 is YYNGEE. CDR3: CASSAVGGLGHYGYTF. For the CDR3, the DNA is TGTGCCAGCAGCGCCGTGGGGGGTTTAGGGCACTATGGCTACACCTTC.

The rearrangement joins TRBV7-9 to TRBJ1-1; D is possibly TRBD1 (6 bases). V was pared by 1 base and J by 3 bases, with 12 bases between. Germline-derived CDR1 and CDR2 are SEHNR and FQNEAQ (reference sequence). The CDR3 loop spans 15 amino acids. The DNA for the CDR3 is TGTGCCAGCAGCTTAGTCAGGGGTTCTGACACTGAAGCTTTCTTT. It codes for CASSLVRGSDTEAFF.

The V call is TRBV9, the J call TRBJ1-6; 8 nucleotides match TRBD1. After removal of 3 bases from V and 8 bases from J, the junction contained 7 bases not matched to a gene. The CDR3 sequence is 15 residues long. Per germline, CDR1 SGDLS and CDR2 YYNGEE. CDR3 amino acids: CASSGTGTRDSPLHF. In nucleotides, the CDR3 is TGTGCCAGCAGCGGGACAGGGACCCGGGATTCACCCCTCCACTTT.

The CDR3 DNA reads TGTGCCAGCAGCCCTCCCCCTAGCGGGGGAAAAACAGATACGCAGTATTTT. Its protein is CASSPPPSGGKTDTQYF. V usage is TRBV7-9 and J usage is TRBJ2-3, with 10 nucleotides matching TRBD2. J gave up 3 bases and V 5 bases, and 11 bases lay outside the gene matches. This CDR3 has 17 residues. CDR1 is SEHNR and CDR2 is FQNEAQ in the germline V gene (reference sequence).

The V call is TRBV5-5, the J call TRBJ2-5, with 11 bases identical to TRBD2. The CDR3 sequence is 17 residues long. Germline trimming cut 2 bases from V and 5 bases from J; bases unmatched to any gene: 11. Looked up from germline, CDR1 is SGHKS and CDR2 is YYEKEE (reference sequence). DNA of the CDR3: TGTGCCAGCAGCTTAAGACTAGCGGGGTTTTTTGAGGAGACCCAGTACTTC. It specifies CASSLRLAGFFEETQYF.

The chain links TRBV10-3 to TRBJ1-1; 9 bases agree with TRBD1. The V gene end was trimmed by 6 bases and the J gene end by 11 bases; junction bases not matched to a gene: 10. The CDR3 consists of 13 residues. Per the germline V gene, CDR1 is ENHRY and CDR2 is SYGVKD. The CDR3 DNA follows: TGTGCCATCAGCCCAACAGGGGGCGCGAGGGCTTTCTTT. As protein: CAISPTGGARAFF.

This chain uses TRBV4-3 with TRBJ1-2; 9 bases are shared with TRBD1. CDR3 length equals 15 residues. Germline CDR1 is LGHNA and CDR2 is YSLEER. Trimming took 2 bases from V and 6 from J; bases not matched to a gene: 7. The CDR3 protein is CASSQLRTGDHGYTF. CDR3 nucleotides: TGCGCCAGCAGCCAACTTCGGACAGGGGATCATGGCTACACCTTC.

V usage is TRBV7-9 and J usage is TRBJ1-1; D is uncertain. V dropped 2 bases and J dropped 4 bases, with 14 bases sitting between them. The CDR3 is 15 amino acids. Germline assignment: CDR1 SEHNR and CDR2 FQNEAQ (reference sequence). The CDR3 region is CASSLKWASATEAFF. In DNA form, the CDR3 reads TGTGCCAGCAGCTTAAAATGGGCCTCGGCCACTGAAGCTTTCTTT.

The chain has TRBV28 and TRBJ1-4, with D hard to call. V was trimmed by 8 bases and J by 10 bases, leaving 11 bases between them. The CDR3 has 11 residues. The V gene's germline CDR1 is MDHEN and CDR2 SYDVKM. The CDR3: CASGPRGKLFF. The CDR3 nucleotides read TGTGCCAGCGGACCTCGGGGAAAACTGTTTTTT.

Turning to this clone: One end of the junction is discordant with germline, which a read error may explain. The CDR3 spells CASSGGQPPAKNSQYF. In DNA, the CDR3 is TGTGCCAGCAGCGGAGGACAGCCGCCGGCCAAAAACAGTCAGTACTTC. The V and J genes are TRBV5-4 and TRBJ2-4; tentatively, D is TRBD1 (6 bases). Germline V gene sequence: CDR1 SGHNT, CDR2 YYREEE (reference sequence). This CDR3 has 16 amino acids.

This chain joins TRBV19 and TRBJ2-5; 7 bases fit TRBD1. The V segment lost 5 bases and the J segment 0 bases; nucleotides outside the gene matches: 3. Germline V lookup: CDR1 LNHDA, CDR2 SQIVND (reference sequence). This CDR3 is built from 14 residues. CDR3 in amino acids: CASSSTGYQETQYF. The CDR3 DNA reads as TGTGCCAGTAGTTCGACAGGGTACCAAGAGACCCAGTACTTC. The full variable domain, with the rest looked up from reference TRBV19 and TRBJ2-5, is DGGITQSPKYLFRKEGQNVTLSCEQNLNHDAMYWYRQDPGQGLRLIYYSQIVNDFQKGDIAEGYSVSREKKESFPLTVTSAQKNPTAFYLCASSSTGYQETQYFGPGTRLLVL.

The chain has TRBV30 and TRBJ2-3; D gene uncertain. Trimming left V 2 bases short and J 4 bases short, with 4 bases between. Germline loops: CDR1 GTSNPN, CDR2 SVGIG (reference sequence). The CDR3 is made up of 11 amino acids. The chain's CDR3 is CAWSQSDTQYF. The CDR3 DNA reads TGTGCCTGGAGTCAGTCAGATACGCAGTATTTT.

The CDR3 DNA reads as TGCAGCGTTGTCCCGCAGGGGAGTGAAAAACTGTTTTTT. This sequence encodes CSVVPQGSEKLFF. V usage is TRBV29-1 and J usage is TRBJ1-4, with D possibly TRBD1 on 6 matching bases. The CDR3 loop spans 13 amino acids. The germline CDR1 and CDR2 sequences are SQVTM and ANQGSEA. V gave up 4 bases and J gave up 7 bases, with 13 bases separating them.

This clone was recorded a few times. V gene TRBV30 combines with J gene TRBJ1-2, with D maybe TRBD1 (5 bases). The CDR3 length is 13 residues. The germline V and J ends were trimmed by 0 bases and 8 bases, with 13 bases remaining between them. CDR1 and CDR2 (germline): GTSNPN, SVGIG (reference sequence). CDR3 loop: CAWSVTGGTGYTF. DNA of the CDR3: TGTGCCTGGAGTGTTACGGGGGGTACGGGCTACACCTTC.

The chain employs TRBV5-6 and TRBJ1-2; D unclear. Trimming cost V 1 base and J 3 bases, with 4 bases left between them. Germline CDR1 and CDR2: SGHDT and YYEEEE. This CDR3 contains 12 residues. CDR3 sequence: CASSLTDYGYTF. The CDR3 nucleotides read TGTGCCAGCAGCTTGACAGACTATGGCTACACCTTC.

About this clone itself: One junction end does not reproduce the germline sequence, and a read error may be involved. V usage is TRBV19 and J usage is TRBJ2-7; 7 bases line up with TRBD1. Germline CDR1 and CDR2: LNHDA and SQIVND (reference sequence). CDR3 size: 12 residues. CDR3 nucleotide sequence: TGTGCCACCGGGACAGTAGCTTCGGTGCAACACTTC. Translated: CATGTVASVQHF.

The chain is built from TRBV5-6 and TRBJ1-2; 8 bases are shared with TRBD1. CDR1 is SGHDT and CDR2 is YYEEEE in the germline V gene. This CDR3 contains 15 residues. The trim removed 0 bases at V and 8 bases at J, leaving 9 bases unmatched. The CDR3 coding sequence is TGTGCCAGCAGCTTGGTGCAAGACAGGGGTTGGGGCTACACCTTC. Its protein product is CASSLVQDRGWGYTF.

The V call is TRBV7-9, the J call TRBJ1-1; 7 bases agree with TRBD1. With V trimmed by 5 bases and J by 1 base, 7 bases remained unmatched. The CDR3 runs to 15 residues. Germline lookup yields CDR1 SEHNR and CDR2 FQNEAQ (reference sequence). Here the CDR3 DNA reads TGTGCCAGCAGCCGTCGGACAGGTACGAACACTGAAGCTTTCTTT. Translation gives CASSRRTGTNTEAFF.

This CDR3 reads CASSLPTGMNTEAFF. The DNA for the CDR3 is TGTGCCAGCAGCTTACCCACAGGGATGAACACTGAAGCTTTCTTT. This rearrangement joins TRBV7-9 to TRBJ1-1; possible D gene TRBD1, 6 bases. The germline gives CDR1 SEHNR, CDR2 FQNEAQ (reference sequence). The V end lost 2 bases, the J end lost 0 bases, and 10 bases lay between the germline ends. The CDR3 spans 15 residues.

CDR3 sequence: CASSQAGTDYGYTF. In DNA, the CDR3 is TGCGCCAGCAGCCAAGCCGGGACAGACTATGGCTACACCTTC. This chain uses TRBV4-1 with TRBJ1-2; 7 bases align to TRBD1. After removal of 1 base from V and 3 bases from J, the junction contained 2 bases not matched to a gene. Germline-derived CDR1 and CDR2 are MGHRA and YSYEKL. The CDR3 consists of 14 residues.

The chain combines TRBV6-1 with TRBJ1-3; D gene unclear. Germline CDR1 and CDR2: MNHNS and SASEGT. V lost 7 bases and J 0 bases, leaving 13 bases between the germline ends. This CDR3 contains 15 residues. CDR3 bases: TGTGCCAGCATTGCGGGTTACGACTCTGGAAACACCATATATTTT. This gives the protein CASIAGYDSGNTIYF.

V usage is TRBV4-1 and J usage is TRBJ2-2, with a weak D call TRBD2 (5 bases). Germline assignment: CDR1 MGHRA and CDR2 YSYEKL. With 3 bases removed from V and 0 bases from J, the gap between germline ends came to 11 bases. The CDR3 is 16 residues long. The CDR3 DNA follows: TGCGCCAGCAGCCAGGCAACGGGAACGAACACCGGGGAGCTGTTTTTT. It codes for CASSQATGTNTGELFF.

The CDR3: CASSPPSGNTIYF. The CDR3 DNA is TGTGCCAGCAGCCCTCCCTCTGGAAACACCATATATTTT. The chain recombines TRBV7-9 with TRBJ1-3, with unresolved D. Germline V CDR1 and CDR2: SEHNR, FQNEAQ (reference sequence). The CDR3 consists of 13 residues. V shed 5 bases and J shed 0 bases, with 5 bases lying between them.